The 24 T cell receptor beta chains presented below share a single source sample, sequenced in a study of T cell responses to AZD1222 COVID-19 vaccine. Data came from immunoSEQ multiplex PCR; TCRdb stores just in-frame clones and leaves some out. The table records about 140,000 clones, more than 85% of them present only once. The sequencing here drew on peripheral blood, taken 28 days after the second AZD1222 dose. The receptors were sampled from an adult who received the AZD1222 COVID-19 vaccine.

The CDR3 bases are TGTGCCAGCACCCCCTTACGGAGCTCTGGAAACACCATATATTTT. Protein: CASTPLRSSGNTIYF. This chain connects TRBV5-6 to TRBJ1-3, with D unresolved. Trimming left V 6 bases short and J 0 bases short, with 13 bases between. Germline V gives CDR1 SGHDT, CDR2 YYEEEE. The CDR3 loop spans 15 amino acids. The whole variable domain, remainder taken from reference TRBV5-6 and TRBJ1-3, is DAGVTQSPTHLIKTRGQQVTLRCSPKSGHDTVSWYQQALGQGPQFIFQYYEEEERQRGNFPDRFSGHQFPNYSSELNVNALLLGDSALYLCASTPLRSSGNTIYFGEGSWLTVV.

The count of this clone is one. The chain recombines TRBV7-2 with TRBJ1-2; D gene ambiguous. The V gene lost 6 bases and the J gene lost 4 bases, with 12 bases spanning the gap. The CDR3 runs 13 residues. Looked up from germline, CDR1 is SGHTA and CDR2 is FQGNSA. CDR3 bases: TGTGCCAGCAGTATCAATGCCCTCTATGGCTACACCTTC. It yields the protein CASSINALYGYTF.

The CDR3 is CASSYPRRNQPQHF. CDR3 nucleotide sequence: TGTGCCAGCAGTTACCCCCGACGGAATCAGCCCCAGCATTTT. V gene TRBV6-2 or TRBV6-3 combines with J gene TRBJ1-5, with no clear D. Germline CDR1 and CDR2: MNHEY and SVGEGT. This CDR3 spans 14 amino acids. V shed 2 bases and J shed 4 bases, with 9 bases lying between them.

The rearrangement uses TRBV21-1 and TRBJ2-6. TRBV21-1 is an annotated pseudogene. The CDR3 extends over 16 amino acids. The CDR3 region has the DNA TGTGCCAGCAGCACGGGACGGAACTCTGGGGCCAACGTCCTGACTTTC. Protein product: CASSTGRNSGANVLTF.

V usage is TRBV27 and J usage is TRBJ1-2; unclear D gene. This CDR3 is built from 15 residues. V gave up 2 bases and J gave up 3 bases, with 13 bases separating them. CDR1 and CDR2 (germline): MNHEY, SMNVEV (reference sequence). CDR3 sequence (DNA): TGTGCCAGCAGTTTAGTGAAAGCGCCCGACTATGGCTACACCTTC. It specifies CASSLVKAPDYGYTF.

This chain uses TRBV6-1 with TRBJ1-3; 7 nucleotides agree with TRBD1. J lost 9 bases, V lost 8 bases, and 10 bases had no gene match. CDR1 and CDR2 from the germline V gene are MNHNS and SASEGT. CDR3 length equals 13 residues. This CDR3 reads CASSGTDPFTIYF. The CDR3 nucleotides are TGTGCCAGCTCCGGGACAGACCCTTTCACCATATATTTT.

V gene TRBV11-1 combines with J gene TRBJ2-7; D is uncertain. Trimming stripped 5 bases from V and 3 bases from J, with 5 bases between. CDR3 length: 11 residues. Germline V lookup: CDR1 SGHAT, CDR2 FQDESV (reference sequence). This CDR3 is CASSDLYEQYF. CDR3 coding DNA: TGTGCCAGCAGCGATCTCTACGAGCAGTACTTC.

This chain links TRBV2 with TRBJ1-1; D is uncertain. Trimming removed 5 bases at V and 1 base at J, with 11 bases between. From germline, CDR1 is SNHLY and CDR2 FYNNEI. This CDR3 has 14 residues. This chain's CDR3 is CASSKDLKNTEAFF. The CDR3 coding sequence is TGTGCCAGCAGTAAAGACCTTAAGAACACTGAAGCTTTCTTT.

The genes are TRBV18 and TRBJ2-2; D perhaps matches TRBD2 (6 bases). The CDR3 is 20 amino acids. Trimming pared 2 bases from V and 6 bases from J, leaving 28 bases between. From germline, CDR1 is KGHSH and CDR2 LQKENI. The CDR3 DNA follows: TGTGCCAGCTCACCATTATTCGAATTTCGGAGGGAAGGTGTTGCCGGGGAGCTGTTTTTT. Its translation is CASSPLFEFRREGVAGELFF.

The rearrangement joins TRBV5-1 to TRBJ2-1; 10 bases map to TRBD2. V lost 0 bases, J lost 9 bases, and 6 bases stayed unmatched. Germline values: CDR1 SGHRS, CDR2 YFSETQ. This CDR3 comprises 15 residues. This CDR3 is CASSLGLAGAGEQFF. The CDR3 bases are TGCGCCAGCAGCTTGGGGCTAGCGGGGGCCGGTGAGCAGTTCTTC.

This clone was seen a handful of times. V gene TRBV5-4 combines with J gene TRBJ2-3, with D maybe TRBD2 (6 bases). There are 15 residues in the CDR3. The germline V gene has CDR1 SGHNT and CDR2 YYREEE (reference sequence). The V end was cut by 5 bases, the J end by 4 bases, with 17 bases between. The CDR3 coding sequence is TGTGCCAGCAGGGTTGGCGGGAAGCTACCAGATACGCAGTATTTT. Its translation: CASRVGGKLPDTQYF.

The rearrangement joins TRBV28 to TRBJ1-2; perhaps TRBD1 as D (6 bases). The germline V gene has CDR1 MDHEN and CDR2 SYDVKM. The V end was cut by 5 bases, the J end by 4 bases, with 11 bases between. The CDR3 is made up of 13 amino acids. CDR3 nucleotide sequence: TGTGCCAGCAGTCCGGGAGGGGGCTATGGCTACACCTTC. This encodes CASSPGGGYGYTF.

V and J are TRBV24-1 and TRBJ2-7; the D gene is possibly TRBD2 (6 bases). Trimming removed 0 bases at V and 5 bases at J, with 16 bases between. The CDR3 runs 16 residues. Germline values: CDR1 KGHDR, CDR2 SFDVKD. The CDR3 loop is CATSDLLGAGRNEQYF. The CDR3, as DNA: TGTGCCACCAGTGATTTGCTAGGTGCAGGGAGGAACGAGCAGTACTTC.

V gene TRBV3-1 (or the pseudogene TRBV3-2) combines with J gene TRBJ1-3; TRBD1 might be the D (6 bases). The V and J ends lost 4 bases and 0 bases respectively, with 10 bases between them. Germline V gene data show CDR1 as LGHDT and CDR2 as YNNKEL (reference sequence). The CDR3 consists of 15 residues. CDR3 sequence: CASSPRTDSGNTIYF. CDR3 DNA sequence: TGTGCCAGCAGCCCCCGGACAGACTCTGGAAACACCATATATTTT.

This clone occurred once. The J gene is TRBJ1-6, the V gene TRBV2; 9 bases match TRBD1. Germline CDR1 and CDR2: SNHLY and FYNNEI. V dropped 5 bases and J dropped 7; count of bases not matched to a gene: 3. The CDR3 length is 14 residues. CDR3 bases: TGTGCCAGCAGTACAGGGGGCTCAAATTCACCCCTCCACTTT. Its translation is CASSTGGSNSPLHF.

This clone was counted once. This chain connects TRBV27 to TRBJ2-7; D unclear. CDR3 length: 15 amino acids. CDR1 and CDR2 from the germline V gene are MNHEY and SMNVEV (reference sequence). V lost 2 bases to trimming and J lost 0 bases, with 11 bases between them. CDR3 region: CASSLTPPRSYEQYF. As DNA, the CDR3 is TGTGCCAGCAGTTTAACTCCGCCCCGCTCCTACGAGCAGTACTTC.

The CDR3 DNA sequence: TGTGCCAGCAGTGACCGCGTGGGGGCTGAAGCTTTCTTT. Amino acids: CASSDRVGAEAFF. This rearrangement joins TRBV6-4 to TRBJ1-1; D possibly corresponds to TRBD1 (5 bases). Germline-derived CDR1 and CDR2 are MRHNA and SNTAGT. This CDR3 spans 13 amino acids. V was clipped by 2 bases and J by 6 bases, with 10 bases between them.

V is TRBV5-1 and J is TRBJ2-7, with a weak D call TRBD2 (5 bases). The CDR3 is 14 amino acids. The germline gives CDR1 SGHRS, CDR2 YFSETQ. V dropped 4 bases and J dropped 1 base, with 12 bases sitting between them. This CDR3 is CASSLRSGSYEQYF. CDR3 coding DNA: TGCGCCAGCAGCCTGAGGTCGGGATCCTACGAGCAGTACTTC.

The table lists this clone with a count of one. This chain uses TRBV29-1 with TRBJ2-5; tentative D call: TRBD2 (5 bases). V was trimmed by 5 bases and J by 7 bases, leaving 20 bases between them. Germline V CDR1 and CDR2: SQVTM, ANQGSEA. This CDR3 contains 14 residues. The CDR3 is CSVSEAGGDGTQYF. The CDR3 coding sequence is TGCAGCGTTTCAGAAGCCGGAGGTGATGGGACCCAGTACTTC.

The V gene is TRBV7-9, the J gene TRBJ1-5; D possibly corresponds to TRBD1 (5 bases). Germline V gives CDR1 SEHNR, CDR2 FQNEAQ (reference sequence). This CDR3 region has 14 residues. The V end lost 3 bases, the J end lost 5 bases, and 11 bases lay between the germline ends. Written as DNA, the CDR3 is TGTGCCAGCAGCTTGGCAGGGCATGATCAGCCCCAGCATTTT. Translated: CASSLAGHDQPQHF.

The rearrangement links TRBV5-1 to TRBJ2-7, with 9 bases lining up with TRBD2. Germline assignment: CDR1 SGHRS and CDR2 YFSETQ. CDR3 length equals 15 residues. Germline trimming cut 3 bases from V and 3 bases from J; bases unmatched to any gene: 7. Here the CDR3 DNA reads TGCGCCAGCAGCTCGAGCGGGGGGAAACTCTACGAGCAGTACTTC. As protein: CASSSSGGKLYEQYF. The full variable domain, with the rest looked up from reference TRBV5-1 and TRBJ2-7, is KAGVTQTPRYLIKTRGQQVTLSCSPISGHRSVSWYQQTPGQGLQFLFEYFSETQRNKGNFPGRFSGRQFSNSRSEMNVSTLELGDSALYLCASSSSGGKLYEQYFGPGTRLTVT.

CDR3 sequence (DNA): TGTGCCAGCAGCTTAGGCGGGGTAGAGGGATACAATGAGCAGTTCTTC. It encodes CASSLGGVEGYNEQFF. The chain carries TRBV11-3 and TRBJ2-1; D is perhaps TRBD2 (6 bases). Trimming took off 1 base at V and 4 bases at J, with 14 bases between the two ends. In germline, CDR1 is SGHNT, CDR2 YENEEA. The CDR3 contains 16 residues.

This chain connects TRBV27 to TRBJ1-1; D is undetermined. The CDR3 totals 14 residues. Per the germline V gene, CDR1 is MNHEY and CDR2 is SMNVEV (reference sequence). V lost 2 bases and J lost 1, with 8 bases in between. DNA for the CDR3: TGTGCCAGCAGTTTAGGGTATAGGAACACTGAAGCTTTCTTT. Protein product: CASSLGYRNTEAFF.

The chain combines TRBV4-1 with TRBJ1-3; D unresolved. The CDR3 spans 14 residues. Deletions cut 1 base from V and 1 base from J, with 5 bases between. Germline CDR1 MGHRA, CDR2 YSYEKL. The DNA for the CDR3 is TGCGCCAGCAGCCAAGTAGGGTCTGGAAACACCATATATTTT. Translation: CASSQVGSGNTIYF.